The 17 T cell receptor beta chains given below trace back to one sample, sequenced in a study of blood T cell repertoires in COVID-19. Sequencing used immunoSEQ multiplex PCR; TCRdb keeps in-frame clones, though not all of them. The sample lists about 320,000 clones, about 88% seen once, with 2.6% in the top ten. Material for sequencing was PBMCs or T cells enriched from blood (not recorded which). The receptor set was obtained from a man aged 55-75 years who had recovered from COVID-19.

The chain has TRBV3-1 (or the pseudogene TRBV3-2) and TRBJ1-2; 7 positions agree with TRBD1. Germline CDR1 is LGHDT and CDR2 is YNNKEL (reference sequence). V trimming: 4 bases; J trimming: 4 bases; junction bases outside the gene matches: 3. This CDR3 comprises 13 residues. DNA for the CDR3: TGTGCCAGCAGCCCACAGGGGCCCTATGGCTACACCTTC. Translation gives CASSPQGPYGYTF.

The chain combines TRBV12-3 or TRBV12-4 with TRBJ1-4, with D hard to call. Trimming pared 3 bases from V and 2 bases from J, leaving 4 bases between. This CDR3 has 13 amino acids. In DNA form, the CDR3 reads TGTGCCAGCAGTTTTAGCACTAATGAAAAACTGTTTTTT. The encoded protein is CASSFSTNEKLFF.

This sequence joins TRBV7-9 and TRBJ2-1; 8 positions agree with TRBD1. The germline V gene has CDR1 SEHNR and CDR2 FQNEAQ (reference sequence). This CDR3 is 14 amino acids long. Germline trimming cut 3 bases from V and 7 bases from J; bases unmatched to any gene: 5. For the CDR3, the DNA is TGTGCCAGCAGCTTCCAGGGGGCGCAAAATGAGCAGTTCTTC. As protein: CASSFQGAQNEQFF.

This clone was detected once. The chain joins TRBV19 to TRBJ1-2; the D gene is possibly TRBD1 (6 bases). The CDR3 extends over 14 amino acids. V lost 4 bases and J lost 12, with 21 bases in between. Per the germline V gene, CDR1 is LNHDA and CDR2 is SQIVND (reference sequence). CDR3 nucleotide sequence: TGTGCCAGTAGTACCATTACCGGGGACATTGGTAACACCTTC. This gives the protein CASSTITGDIGNTF.

J is TRBJ2-2 and V is TRBV4-1, with TRBD2 identical over 10 bases. Unmatched junction bases numbered 9, after V lost 1 base and J lost 7 bases. CDR3 size: 17 residues. The germline gives CDR1 MGHRA, CDR2 YSYEKL. This chain's CDR3 is CASSQVSLAGANGELFF. DNA of the CDR3: TGCGCCAGCAGCCAAGTTTCTCTAGCGGGAGCGAACGGGGAGCTGTTTTTT.

This clone has only one observation. The CDR3 spells CASSPYSGAEQPQHF. CDR3 sequence (DNA): TGTGCCAGTAGTCCATATAGTGGCGCGGAACAGCCCCAGCATTTT. The chain couples TRBV19 to TRBJ1-5; D gene uncertain. Germline V gene data show CDR1 as LNHDA and CDR2 as SQIVND (reference sequence). The CDR3 runs 15 residues. Trimming left V 5 bases short and J 7 bases short, with 18 bases between.

The chain recombines TRBV6-5 with TRBJ1-1, with unresolved D. The V gene's germline CDR1 is MNHEY and CDR2 SVGAGI. Trimming pared 6 bases from V and 3 bases from J, leaving 17 bases between. This CDR3 is built from 15 residues. The CDR3 region is CASRSTQRLDTEAFF. The CDR3 DNA is TGTGCCAGCAGGTCTACACAGCGGTTGGACACTGAAGCTTTCTTT.

This clone has just one count. The chain joins TRBV4-3 to TRBJ2-7; 10 bases match TRBD1. Per germline, CDR1 LGHNA and CDR2 YSLEER. The CDR3 length is 16 residues. V dropped 0 bases and J dropped 4; count of bases not matched to a gene: 6. CDR3 protein: CASSQEPGQGGYEQYF. The CDR3 region has the DNA TGCGCCAGCAGCCAAGAGCCTGGACAGGGGGGATACGAGCAGTACTTC.

The chain has TRBV29-1 and TRBJ1-1; no clear D gene. This CDR3 contains 11 residues. CDR1 and CDR2 (germline): SQVTM, ANQGSEA. Trimming removed 6 bases at V and 5 bases at J, with 10 bases between. The CDR3 is CSVHSATEAFF. The CDR3 DNA sequence: TGCAGCGTGCACAGTGCGACTGAAGCTTTCTTT.

The chain combines TRBV7-6 with TRBJ2-3, with D possibly matching TRBD2 (6 bases). V lost 4 bases to trimming and J lost 5 bases, with 13 bases between them. This CDR3 has 14 residues. Germline V gives CDR1 SGHVS, CDR2 FNYEAQ. As DNA, the CDR3 is TGTGCCAGCAGCTCCACGCGGGGAGGAGATACGCAGTATTTT. Translation gives CASSSTRGGDTQYF.

This chain connects TRBV7-9 to TRBJ2-1, with 7 bases that match TRBD1. After removal of 2 bases from V and 6 bases from J, the junction contained 7 bases not matched to a gene. The CDR3 consists of 15 residues. Germline assignment: CDR1 SEHNR and CDR2 FQNEAQ (reference sequence). The CDR3 here is CASSLSKGAGNEQFF. Here the CDR3 DNA reads TGTGCCAGCAGCTTAAGTAAGGGGGCGGGCAATGAGCAGTTCTTC.

This chain links TRBV7-9 with TRBJ2-5; D is possibly TRBD1 (6 bases). Trimming cost V 1 base and J 5 bases, with 11 bases left between them. From germline, CDR1 is SEHNR and CDR2 FQNEAQ (reference sequence). This CDR3 spans 14 amino acids. CDR3 DNA: TGTGCCAGCAGCTTAGTAGGCAGGGGCGAGACCCAGTACTTC. Protein product: CASSLVGRGETQYF.

This chain connects TRBV29-1 to TRBJ1-1, with 9 positions matching TRBD1. V dropped 6 bases and J dropped 1; count of bases not matched to a gene: 12. The CDR3 has 16 residues. CDR1 SQVTM and CDR2 ANQGSEA come from the germline V gene. The CDR3 DNA sequence: TGCAGCGTCGACGGGGGGGGACAGGGAAAGAACACTGAAGCTTTCTTT. Its protein product is CSVDGGGQGKNTEAFF.

The rearrangement joins TRBV6-5 to TRBJ1-5; 8 bases fit TRBD1. V lost 6 bases to trimming and J lost 6 bases; unmatched junction nucleotides: 10. CDR3 size: 15 residues. The V gene's germline CDR1 is MNHEY and CDR2 SVGAGI. CDR3: CASSRDRSFGQPQHF. DNA for the CDR3: TGTGCCAGCAGCCGGGACAGGAGTTTTGGTCAGCCCCAGCATTTT.

V gene TRBV3-1 (or the pseudogene TRBV3-2) combines with J gene TRBJ2-3; the match to TRBD2 covers 11 bases. CDR3 size: 19 residues. The germline V gene encodes CDR1 LGHDT and CDR2 YNNKEL (reference sequence). The ends lost 0 bases at V and 2 bases at J; junction bases unmatched: 10. The CDR3 is CASSQDPGSGGVFTDTQYF. CDR3 coding DNA: TGTGCCAGCAGCCAAGATCCCGGTAGCGGGGGGGTCTTCACAGATACGCAGTATTTT.

The chain combines TRBV6-5 with TRBJ2-7; 7 positions match TRBD1. CDR1 and CDR2 (germline): MNHEY, SVGAGI. CDR3 length: 15 amino acids. V shed 3 bases, J shed 0 bases, and the junction held 5 bases outside the gene matches. The CDR3 spells CASSYTGAGSYEQYF. The CDR3 coding sequence is TGTGCCAGCAGTTATACAGGGGCGGGCTCCTACGAGCAGTACTTC.

This clone was counted a single time. The chain joins TRBV7-2 to TRBJ1-5; TRBD1 matches at 9 bases. The CDR3 totals 15 residues. V was clipped by 3 bases and J by 3 bases; unmatched bases: 3. Germline-derived CDR1 and CDR2 are SGHTA and FQGNSA. CDR3 protein: CASSLGQGYNQPQHF. The CDR3, as DNA: TGTGCCAGCAGCTTGGGACAGGGTTACAATCAGCCCCAGCATTTT.